Below, 3 T cell receptor beta chains from the same sample are listed, as sequenced in a study of blood T cell repertoires in COVID-19. Method: immunoSEQ multiplex PCR; TCRdb's copy keeps in-frame clones and lacks some. Among 30,000 to 40,000 clones listed, around 85% were seen once. Sequences were obtained from peripheral blood. These receptors originate from a man aged 65 to 85 with COVID-19, enrolled during active disease.

The chain recombines TRBV3-1 (or the pseudogene TRBV3-2) with TRBJ2-1, with 9 positions matching TRBD1. Germline CDR1 LGHDT, CDR2 YNNKEL (reference sequence). Trimming cost V 1 base and J 4 bases; bases outside gene matches: 2. CDR3 size: 15 residues. This chain's CDR3 is CASSQGTGEYNEQFF. CDR3 sequence (DNA): TGTGCCAGCAGCCAAGGGACAGGGGAATACAATGAGCAGTTCTTC.

This chain connects TRBV5-5 to TRBJ1-5, with 7 bases aligning to TRBD1. The CDR3 contains 16 residues. Trimming removed 0 bases from V and 0 bases from J; junction bases left unmatched: 3. The V gene's germline CDR1 is SGHKS and CDR2 YYEKEE (reference sequence). CDR3 region: CASSLGTGYSNQPQHF. The CDR3, as DNA: TGTGCCAGCAGCTTGGGGACAGGCTATAGCAATCAGCCCCAGCATTTT.

V and J are TRBV11-2 and TRBJ2-5, with 9 nucleotides matching TRBD2. Trimming took 3 bases from V and 1 from J; bases not matched to a gene: 12. Germline CDR1 reads SGHAT; CDR2 reads FQNNGV. This CDR3 spans 18 amino acids. The CDR3 nucleotides read TGTGCCAGCAGCTTCGGGCTAGCGGGAACACTCACCCAAGAGACCCAGTACTTC. Amino acids: CASSFGLAGTLTQETQYF.